Below, 3 T cell receptor beta chains from the same sample are listed, as sequenced in a study of metastatic and nonmetastatic thyroid tumors (dated by TCRdb to 2018 to 2021). Before undergoing thyroid surgery, none of the patients had been given any kind of treatment. Library construction relied on PCR. Instrument used: Illumina HiSeq 4000. The raw public data were reprocessed by TCRdb itself: fastp quality trimming at Q25, MiXCR clonotype calling, in-frame beta chains only. Within this sample are tens of thousands of clones, with approximately 26% of them counted one time only. The top ten constitute over 3% of the sample. Sequences were obtained from blood. The receptors originated from a male donor with papillary thyroid cancer or a benign thyroid nodule (not recorded which). Some clones in this sample may be carry-over from other donors' samples.

This clone was counted only a few times. The chain carries TRBV6-2 or TRBV6-3 and TRBJ2-5; the match to TRBD2 covers 12 bases. CDR3 length: 17 residues. V gave up 4 bases and J gave up 5 bases; unmatched junction bases: 11. CDR1 and CDR2 from the germline V gene are MNHEY and SVGEGT. CDR3: CASSFSRTSGTYETQYF. The CDR3 region has the DNA TGTGCCAGCAGTTTTTCCCGGACTAGCGGGACGTATGAGACCCAGTACTTC.

There are many counts of this clone. The V call is TRBV6-4, the J call TRBJ2-2, with 9 bases that match TRBD1. Unmatched junction bases numbered 8, after V lost 6 bases and J lost 6 bases. The CDR3 loop spans 15 amino acids. Per the germline V gene, CDR1 is MRHNA and CDR2 is SNTAGT. The CDR3 loop reads CASSPGQGGSGELFF. CDR3 bases: TGTGCCAGCAGCCCGGGACAGGGAGGGTCCGGGGAGCTGTTTTTT.

J is TRBJ2-7 and V is TRBV3-1; 7 bases match TRBD1. This CDR3 is 15 amino acids long. V lost 2 bases, J lost 5 bases, and 9 bases stayed unmatched. Germline assignment: CDR1 LGHDT and CDR2 YNNKEL (reference sequence). CDR3 sequence (DNA): TGTGCCAGCAGCCAAACAGGGGAGCGCAGACACGAGCAGTACTTC. It encodes CASSQTGERRHEQYF.